This T cell receptor beta chain was sequenced during a study of yellow fever vaccine responses in identical twins. Study-wide points: Reported findings indicate that twins' vaccine T cell responses seemed partially convergent, partially personalized.

V shed 0 bases and J shed 4 bases, with 16 bases lying between them. The CDR3 is 16 amino acids. Each CDR3 protein is one row after TCRdb ran MiXCR on the RT-PCR reads. The sample has about 16,000 distinct CDR3 sequences; around 84% are singletons. As concerns this clonotype: Its matching antigen is unknown.

The chain links TRBV12-3 or TRBV12-4 to TRBJ2-7; D may be TRBD1 or TRBD2 (5 bases each). This TCR derives from a woman between 18 and 30 years old who received the yellow fever vaccine. The specimen comprised T cells from blood (PBMCs), unsorted or a sorted subset (not recorded which), sampled before or after yellow fever vaccination (not recorded which). CDR3 loop: CASSLAPGPGPYEQYF. CDR3 nucleotides: TGTGCCAGCAGTTTAGCTCCGGGGCCGGGGCCATACGAGCAGTACTTC.